This TCR beta chain was identified in a study of cytomegalovirus exposure and HLA in healthy donors. General study points: Available immune exposure information covered CMV serostatus only.

The study ran its PCR with 60 Vbeta and 13 Jbeta primers. TCRdb keeps only in-frame clones here, not all; method: immunoSEQ multiplex PCR. The table lists about 88,000 clones, 90% of them singletons. With regard to this clone: Its matching antigen is unknown.

The germline CDR1 and CDR2 sequences are SGHDT and YYEEEE. The CDR3 loop spans 16 amino acids. Trimming removed 4 bases from V and 8 bases from J; junction bases left unmatched: 11. The sequenced material came from PBMCs. This receptor was obtained from a man younger than 35 in good health and CMV-seronegative. The gene calls are TRBV5-6 and TRBJ1-6; 8 positions agree with TRBD1. The CDR3 region is CASSPTWTGPDSPLHF. CDR3 nucleotide sequence: TGTGCCAGCAGCCCAACCTGGACAGGGCCTGATTCACCCCTCCACTTT.